These T cell receptor beta chains were read from a single sample in a study of blood T cell repertoires in COVID-19. Some clones are missing from TCRdb's copy, which holds only in-frame ones; the method was immunoSEQ multiplex PCR. Of 95,000 to 150,000 clones listed, around nine tenths are singletons. The sequencing input was peripheral blood. The receptors shown here come from a woman between 45 and 60 years old with active or convalescent COVID-19. Each CDR3 is given with its conserved first and last residue. The order of the fields is J gene, V gene, CDR3 protein.

j_gene: TRBJ1-5; v_gene: TRBV19; CDR3aa: CATRFTGADQPQHF
j_gene: TRBJ2-7; v_gene: TRBV28; CDR3aa: CASSFFQDIDEQQYF
j_gene: TRBJ2-7; v_gene: TRBV6-5; CDR3aa: CASKRHGYEQYF
j_gene: TRBJ1-3; v_gene: TRBV18; CDR3aa: CASSPREGAAGNTIYF
j_gene: TRBJ2-7; v_gene: TRBV7-2; CDR3aa: CASSNSSGISYEQYF
j_gene: TRBJ2-3; v_gene: TRBV4-1; CDR3aa: CASSQKIQRDTDTQYF
j_gene: TRBJ2-1; v_gene: TRBV9; CDR3aa: CASSVGSDEQFF
j_gene: TRBJ1-5; v_gene: TRBV19; CDR3aa: CASSTNRNQPQHF
j_gene: TRBJ2-2; v_gene: TRBV7-2; CDR3aa: CASSPGGQGPRELFF
j_gene: TRBJ2-5; v_gene: TRBV11-2; CDR3aa: CASSLGQDRETQYF
j_gene: TRBJ2-7; v_gene: TRBV27; CDR3aa: CASSFPGREQYF
j_gene: TRBJ2-1; v_gene: TRBV14; CDR3aa: CASSSIAGLADYNEQFF
j_gene: TRBJ2-1; v_gene: TRBV11-2; CDR3aa: CASSPWTSSGEQFF
j_gene: TRBJ2-7; v_gene: TRBV10-3; CDR3aa: CAISVEEYEQYF
j_gene: TRBJ2-7; v_gene: TRBV6-5; CDR3aa: CASRGLSGNSYEQYF
j_gene: TRBJ2-5; v_gene: TRBV9; CDR3aa: CASSVEASQETQYF
j_gene: TRBJ1-6; v_gene: TRBV27; CDR3aa: CASSYINSPLHF
j_gene: TRBJ1-2; v_gene: TRBV5-5; CDR3aa: CASSLVGDGSLYGYTF
j_gene: TRBJ2-1; v_gene: TRBV7-9; CDR3aa: CAVGDEQFF
j_gene: TRBJ2-4; v_gene: TRBV27; CDR3aa: CASSPSRQGFHIQYF
j_gene: TRBJ2-7; v_gene: TRBV19; CDR3aa: CASSITSGTSYEQYF
j_gene: TRBJ2-5; v_gene: TRBV15; CDR3aa: CATSELDRGYQETQYF
j_gene: TRBJ2-7; v_gene: TRBV13; CDR3aa: CASSSQWESSYEQYF
j_gene: TRBJ2-7; v_gene: TRBV30; CDR3aa: CAWGLAEPAYEQYF
j_gene: TRBJ1-5; v_gene: TRBV18; CDR3aa: CASSPAAGVSNQPQHF
j_gene: TRBJ2-3; v_gene: TRBV11-3; CDR3aa: CASSRQGWADTQYF
j_gene: TRBJ1-1; v_gene: TRBV5-4; CDR3aa: CASSSQVEGTEAFF
j_gene: TRBJ1-5; v_gene: TRBV7-9; CDR3aa: CASSQLGGPGQPQHF
j_gene: TRBJ2-1; v_gene: TRBV27; CDR3aa: CASSLSRIHEQFF
j_gene: TRBJ2-3; v_gene: TRBV7-9; CDR3aa: CASSHVGSDLHTQYF
j_gene: TRBJ2-1; v_gene: TRBV2; CDR3aa: CASPRGYNEQFF